The clone carrying this T cell receptor beta chain turned up a few times. Its antigen remains unknown. This specimen comes from a study of beta chain features in type 1 diabetes. Between the trimmed V and J ends, which lost 4 bases and 2 bases, there was a span of 3 bases. The CDR3 runs to 10 residues. Germline CDR1 is DFQATT and CDR2 is SNEGSKA (reference sequence). Sequenced material consisted of expressed TCRB transcripts (all of the isolated RNA was reverse transcribed). Using immunoSEQ multiplex PCR, the repertoire was profiled, and TCRdb retains in-frame clones only, with some absent. The sample carries more than 150,000 clones, roughly an eighth recorded once. Study conclusions and caveats: For patients, the naive, central memory and Treg TCRB repertoires appeared more alike than for healthy donors.

This sequence was found in a woman aged 18-29 years in good health. Sequences were obtained from central memory CD4+ T cells from blood. The rearrangement uses TRBV20-1 and TRBJ2-7, with D uncertain. Written as DNA, the CDR3 is TGCAGTGCTACAGCCTACGAGCAGTACTTC. Encoded protein: CSATAYEQYF.